This T cell receptor delta chain derives from a study of γδ T cells in repeated Plasmodium falciparum infection. Regarding the study as a whole: Malian children's Vdelta2-negative repertoires appeared more expanded and less diverse than Australians'. Many TCRgamma sequences overlapped between individuals in stable Vgamma9/Vdelta2+ repertoires. Repeated controlled infections reportedly drove waves of new clonotype selection in Vdelta2-negative, mostly Vdelta1+, gammadelta repertoires.

TCRdb re-called the multiplex PCR reads with CATT. The sample records approximately 93,000 delta-chain clones, 0.85% to 1% being singletons. This CDR3 contains 21 residues. Per the germline V gene, CDR1 is GEAIGNYY and CDR2 is EKD. Gammadelta T cells were flow-sorted from PBMC into Vgamma9/Vdelta2+ and Vdelta2-negative populations for bulk analysis. Concerning this clone itself: Its specificity is unknown. A read error is the likely source, as a far larger clone sits one nucleotide away.

There is no J gene call, but TRDV2 is given as the V gene; the DNA was not compared with TRDD3, the D call given in the table. This TCR came from a pool of human donors (malaria-infected and uninfected, not separated). The specimen sequenced was gamma-delta T cells from blood. CDR3 loop: CACDTVLGDTSINGDTRQMFF. CDR3 sequence (DNA): TGTGCCTGTGACACCGTACTGGGGGATACCTCGATAAACGGGGACACCCGACAGATGTTCTTC.